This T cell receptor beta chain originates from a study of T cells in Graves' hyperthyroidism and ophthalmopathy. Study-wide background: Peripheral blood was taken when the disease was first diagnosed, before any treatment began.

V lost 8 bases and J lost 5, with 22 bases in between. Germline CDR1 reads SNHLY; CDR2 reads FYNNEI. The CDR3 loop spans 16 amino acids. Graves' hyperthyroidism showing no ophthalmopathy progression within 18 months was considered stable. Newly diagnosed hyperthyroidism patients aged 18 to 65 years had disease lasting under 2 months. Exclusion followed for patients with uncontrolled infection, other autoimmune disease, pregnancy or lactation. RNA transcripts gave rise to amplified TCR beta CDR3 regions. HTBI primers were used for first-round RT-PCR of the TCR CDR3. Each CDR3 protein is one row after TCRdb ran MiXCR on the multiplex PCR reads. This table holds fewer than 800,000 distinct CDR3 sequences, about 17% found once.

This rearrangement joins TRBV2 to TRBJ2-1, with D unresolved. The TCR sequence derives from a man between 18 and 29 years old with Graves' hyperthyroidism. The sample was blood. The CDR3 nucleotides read TGTGCCAGCTATTACGACTTATCAGCAACAAACAATGAGCAGTTCTTC. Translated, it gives CASYYDLSATNNEQFF.